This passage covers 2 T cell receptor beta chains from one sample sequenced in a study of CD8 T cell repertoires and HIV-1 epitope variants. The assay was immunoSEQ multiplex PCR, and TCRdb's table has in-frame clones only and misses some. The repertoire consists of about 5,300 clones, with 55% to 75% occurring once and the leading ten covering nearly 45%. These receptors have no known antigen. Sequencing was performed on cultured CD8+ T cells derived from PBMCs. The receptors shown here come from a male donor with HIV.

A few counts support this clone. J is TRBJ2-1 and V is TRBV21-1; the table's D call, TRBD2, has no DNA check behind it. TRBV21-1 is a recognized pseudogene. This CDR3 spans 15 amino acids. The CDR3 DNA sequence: TGTGCCAGCAGCAAGGAGGGTCTCTCCTACAATGAGCAGTTCTTC. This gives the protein CASSKEGLSYNEQFF.

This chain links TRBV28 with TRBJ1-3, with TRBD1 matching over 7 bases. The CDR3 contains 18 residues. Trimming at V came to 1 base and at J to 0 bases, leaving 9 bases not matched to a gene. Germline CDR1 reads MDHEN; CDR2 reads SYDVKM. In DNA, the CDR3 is TGTGCCAGCAGTTTATTACTCGCCGGGACAGACTCTGGAAACACCATATATTTT. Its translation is CASSLLLAGTDSGNTIYF.